The 28 T cell receptor beta chains below were found in one sample sequenced in a study of cytomegalovirus exposure and HLA in healthy donors. The PCR had 60 Vbeta and 13 Jbeta primers. Data came from immunoSEQ multiplex PCR; TCRdb stores just in-frame clones and leaves some out. Of approximately 220,000 clones in the sample, roughly 84% were seen once. Sequencing was done on a sample of PBMCs. The receptors shown here come from a boy aged 2 to 10 in good health and CMV-seronegative.

This chain joins TRBV21-1 and TRBJ1-2; no DNA check was done on the table's D call, TRBD1. TRBV21-1 is noted as a pseudogene. The CDR3 totals 17 residues. CDR3 amino acids: CASLPGRPGTGGCGYTF. CDR3 DNA sequence: TGTGCCAGCCTGCCCGGTCGACCCGGGACAGGGGGCTGTGGCTACACCTTC.

The chain employs TRBV5-4 and TRBJ1-6; no clear D. The CDR3 consists of 16 residues. Trimming took 0 bases from V and 2 from J, leaving 9 bases between them. Germline V lookup: CDR1 SGHNT, CDR2 YYREEE (reference sequence). CDR3 protein: CASSLGGRTYNSPLHF. In DNA, the CDR3 is TGTGCCAGCAGCTTGGGCGGGAGGACCTATAATTCACCCCTCCACTTT.

The chain's CDR3 is CASSDGYSGRETQYF. In nucleotides, the CDR3 is TGTGCCAGCAGTGATGGCTATAGCGGGAGAGAGACCCAGTACTTC. The chain has TRBV2 and TRBJ2-5; 9 nucleotides line up with TRBD2. Germline V gene lookup returns CDR1 SNHLY and CDR2 FYNNEI. V lost 3 bases, J lost 4 bases, and 6 bases stayed unmatched. The CDR3 loop spans 15 amino acids.

The genes are TRBV2 and TRBJ2-7, with D possibly TRBD2 on 6 matching bases. The germline gives CDR1 SNHLY, CDR2 FYNNEI. The CDR3 length is 20 residues. The germline V and J ends were trimmed by 3 bases and 5 bases, with 32 bases remaining between them. CDR3 amino acids: CASSDIFSGYRTGERDEQYF. The CDR3 region has the DNA TGTGCCAGCAGTGATATCTTCTCGGGTTACCGGACGGGAGAGAGAGACGAGCAGTACTTC.

The rearrangement links TRBV2 to TRBJ2-3; tentative D call: TRBD1 (5 bases). The CDR3 is made up of 14 amino acids. Germline V lookup: CDR1 SNHLY, CDR2 FYNNEI. V shed 5 bases and J shed 3 bases, with 12 bases lying between them. CDR3 in amino acids: CASSSEGVTDTQYF. Here the CDR3 DNA reads TGTGCCAGCAGTTCCGAAGGGGTGACAGATACGCAGTATTTT.

The chain couples TRBV5-8 to TRBJ1-2; the D is unclear. The CDR3 totals 14 residues. Germline values: CDR1 SGHTS, CDR2 YDEGEE. Trimming stripped 3 bases from V and 4 bases from J, with 13 bases between. As DNA, the CDR3 is TGTGCCAGCAGCTGGCGGGGTGTTCTCTATGGCTACACCTTC. This sequence encodes CASSWRGVLYGYTF.

V gene TRBV19 combines with J gene TRBJ2-7; the match to TRBD1 covers 10 bases. The J segment lost 3 bases and the V segment lost 5 bases, leaving 4 bases of the junction unmatched. The CDR3 is made up of 14 amino acids. Germline CDR1 reads LNHDA; CDR2 reads SQIVND (reference sequence). CDR3 nucleotides: TGTGCCAGTAGTCGCCGGGACAGGGGCTACGAGCAGTACTTC. Residues: CASSRRDRGYEQYF. Drawing the rest from reference TRBV19 and TRBJ2-7, the complete variable domain is DGGITQSPKYLFRKEGQNVTLSCEQNLNHDAMYWYRQDPGQGLRLIYYSQIVNDFQKGDIAEGYSVSREKKESFPLTVTSAQKNPTAFYLCASSRRDRGYEQYFGPGTRLTVT.

The table lists this clone with a count of one. The V and J genes are TRBV19 and TRBJ2-7, with 10 bases matching TRBD1. V trimming: 6 bases; J trimming: 6 bases; junction bases outside the gene matches: 11. The length of the CDR3 is 15 residues. Germline-derived CDR1 and CDR2 are LNHDA and SQIVND (reference sequence). CDR3 nucleotide sequence: TGTGCCAGTAGCCCGTATGGGACAGGGGATATCGAGCAGTACTTC. Translation: CASSPYGTGDIEQYF.

This rearrangement joins TRBV19 to TRBJ1-5, with D perhaps TRBD1 (5 bases). The CDR3 sequence is 14 residues long. CDR1 LNHDA and CDR2 SQIVND come from the germline V gene (reference sequence). With 3 bases removed from V and 6 bases from J, the gap between germline ends came to 12 bases. The CDR3 sequence is CASSMWGVSQPQHF. CDR3 DNA: TGTGCCAGTAGTATGTGGGGGGTCTCTCAGCCCCAGCATTTT.

The genes are TRBV21-1 and TRBJ2-7; the table's D call TRBD1 went unverified against the DNA. TRBV21-1 is a pseudogene. The CDR3 has 16 residues. The CDR3 protein is CASSKPYHRDSYEQYF. As DNA, the CDR3 is TGTGCCAGCAGCAAACCTTATCACAGGGACTCCTACGAGCAGTACTTC.

This rearrangement joins TRBV4-2 to TRBJ2-5, with a possible D match to TRBD2 (6 bases). The V and J ends lost 4 bases and 2 bases respectively, with 14 bases between them. Germline loops: CDR1 LGHNA, CDR2 YNFKEQ. This CDR3 spans 15 amino acids. CDR3 sequence: CASSPGTLGQETQYF. The CDR3 bases are TGTGCCAGCAGCCCGGGGACTCTCGGGCAAGAGACCCAGTACTTC.

This clone has only one observation. This chain uses TRBV6-5 with TRBJ1-4, with 7 bases fitting TRBD1. This CDR3 contains 16 residues. The V and J ends lost 3 bases and 8 bases, in that order; junction bases with no gene match: 12. Germline lookup yields CDR1 MNHEY and CDR2 SVGAGI. The CDR3 loop reads CASSYFSFRDSEKLFF. The DNA of the CDR3 is TGTGCCAGCAGTTATTTTTCCTTCCGGGACAGCGAAAAACTGTTTTTT.

The chain has TRBV7-2 and TRBJ2-4, with TRBD2 matching 8 bases. Trimming removed 1 base from V and 6 bases from J; junction bases left unmatched: 11. The CDR3 sequence is 17 residues long. The germline gives CDR1 SGHTA, CDR2 FQGNSA. The CDR3 DNA reads as TGTGCCAGCAGCTTAGGGAGTGTAGGGGCGGGGGGAAACATTCAGTACTTC. This codes for CASSLGSVGAGGNIQYF. Looking up the rest from reference TRBV7-2 and TRBJ2-4 gives the full variable domain: GAGVSQSPSNKVTEKGKDVELRCDPISGHTALYWYRQSLGQGLEFLIYFQGNSAPDKSGLPSDRFSAERTGGSVSTLTIQRTQQEDSAVYLCASSLGSVGAGGNIQYFGAGTRLSVL.

This clone has just a few counts. CDR3 region: CASREDRVPYEQYF. CDR3 in DNA: TGTGCCAGCAGGGAGGACAGGGTCCCCTACGAGCAGTACTTC. V is TRBV6-5 and J is TRBJ2-7, with 8 nucleotides matching TRBD1. From germline, CDR1 is MNHEY and CDR2 SVGAGI. This CDR3 has 14 residues. With 6 bases clipped from V and 2 bases from J, the junction kept 6 bases outside the gene matches.

The chain links TRBV6-1 to TRBJ2-5, with TRBD2 as a possible D gene (6 bases). Germline V gene lookup returns CDR1 MNHNS and CDR2 SASEGT. CDR3 length: 15 residues. Trimming removed 7 bases at V and 5 bases at J, with 20 bases between. The CDR3 coding sequence is TGTGCCAGCAAGACCGAGACTAGTTTAGTGGAGACCCAGTACTTC. Protein: CASKTETSLVETQYF.

The CDR3 here is CASSDSTGLCGYTF. The CDR3 DNA reads TGTGCCAGCAGTGATTCAACAGGGTTGTGTGGCTACACCTTC. The chain joins TRBV6-1 to TRBJ1-2; possible D gene TRBD1, 6 bases. CDR1 is MNHNS and CDR2 is SASEGT in the germline V gene. The CDR3 has 14 residues. Deletions cut 3 bases from V and 7 bases from J, with 15 bases between.

The chain carries TRBV7-9 and TRBJ1-5; no definite D call. The CDR3 covers 14 residues. Germline V gene sequence: CDR1 SEHNR, CDR2 FQNEAQ (reference sequence). V was shortened by 4 bases and J by 3 bases, with 10 bases between the two germline ends. Here the CDR3 reads CASSSDFSNQPQHF. CDR3 DNA sequence: TGTGCCAGCAGCTCGGACTTTTCCAATCAGCCCCAGCATTTT.

The genes are TRBV27 and TRBJ2-3; possibly TRBD2 for D (6 bases). The CDR3 has 15 residues. Trimming pared 3 bases from V and 2 bases from J, leaving 12 bases between. CDR1 is MNHEY and CDR2 is SMNVEV in the germline V gene (reference sequence). The CDR3 protein is CASSFYPSDTDTQYF. CDR3 nucleotide sequence: TGTGCCAGCAGTTTTTATCCTAGCGACACAGATACGCAGTATTTT.

V is TRBV5-8 and J is TRBJ2-2; maybe TRBD2 (5 bases). Trimming took off 0 bases at V and 7 bases at J, with 13 bases between the two ends. CDR3 length equals 15 residues. Germline CDR1 and CDR2: SGHTS and YDEGEE. CDR3: CASSLDVAGNGELFF. In DNA, the CDR3 is TGTGCCAGCAGCTTGGATGTTGCGGGTAACGGGGAGCTGTTTTTT.

The chain carries TRBV9 and TRBJ2-1, with 7 bases aligning to TRBD2. After removal of 0 bases from V and 4 bases from J, the junction contained 7 bases not matched to a gene. CDR3 length: 16 amino acids. CDR1 is SGDLS and CDR2 is YYNGEE in the germline V gene. CDR3 in amino acids: CASSVEREGLYNEQFF. CDR3 DNA sequence: TGTGCCAGCAGCGTAGAGAGGGAGGGTCTTTACAATGAGCAGTTCTTC.

The chain links TRBV29-1 to TRBJ2-5; 9 bases are shared with TRBD1. Germline CDR1 SQVTM, CDR2 ANQGSEA. This CDR3 spans 14 amino acids. V shed 6 bases, J shed 4 bases, and the junction held 9 bases outside the gene matches. This CDR3 reads CSVKDRGMGETQYF. The CDR3 DNA reads TGCAGCGTCAAGGACAGGGGCATGGGAGAGACCCAGTACTTC.

The sample holds a few counts of this clone. The genes are TRBV13 and TRBJ1-1; TRBD1 matches at 7 bases. The germline CDR1 and CDR2 sequences are PRHDT and FYEKMQ (reference sequence). The CDR3 is made up of 13 amino acids. Trimming took 5 bases from V and 0 from J; bases not matched to a gene: 0. In DNA form, the CDR3 reads TGTGCCAGCAGCGGGACAGTGAACACTGAAGCTTTCTTT. It specifies CASSGTVNTEAFF.

This clone is a singleton in its sample. The chain joins TRBV7-9 to TRBJ2-3, with D maybe TRBD1 (6 bases). The CDR3 runs 14 residues. Germline V gives CDR1 SEHNR, CDR2 FQNEAQ (reference sequence). Trimming left V 1 base short and J 2 bases short, with 7 bases between. As DNA, the CDR3 is TGTGCCAGCAGCTTAGGGACAGTCACAGATACGCAGTATTTT. This codes for CASSLGTVTDTQYF.

Turning to this clone: An end of the junction differs from the germline gene, which may be a read error. The chain uses TRBV7-7 and TRBJ2-1, with 13 nucleotides matching TRBD2. This CDR3 spans 15 amino acids. CDR1 SSHAT and CDR2 FNYEAQ come from the germline V gene (reference sequence). CDR3 nucleotide sequence: TGTGCTAGCAGCCGGGGACTAGCGGGATTGGATGAGCAGTTCTTC. Translation gives CASSRGLAGLDEQFF.

In its sample, this clone was seen a few times. The chain recombines TRBV6-5 with TRBJ2-1, with a tentative D call TRBD2 (5 bases). The CDR3 extends over 13 amino acids. Germline CDR1 is MNHEY and CDR2 is SVGAGI. Deletions cut 5 bases from V and 1 base from J, with 6 bases between. CDR3 loop: CASSGESYNEQFF. The CDR3 DNA is TGTGCCAGCAGTGGGGAGTCCTACAATGAGCAGTTCTTC.

The chain couples TRBV11-3 to TRBJ2-4, with 16 bases that match TRBD2. Germline CDR1 SGHNT, CDR2 YENEEA. V shed 5 bases, J shed 6 bases, and the junction held 10 bases outside the gene matches. The CDR3 has 18 residues. This CDR3 is CASSTPGTSGRGGNIQYF. The CDR3 DNA reads TGTGCCAGCAGCACCCCCGGGACTAGCGGGAGGGGGGGAAACATTCAGTACTTC. The full variable domain, completed using reference TRBV11-3 and TRBJ2-4, is EAGVVQSPRYKIIEKKQPVAFWCNPISGHNTLYWYLQNLGQGPELLIRYENEEAVDDSQLPKDRFSAERLKGVDSTLKIQPAELGDSAVYLCASSTPGTSGRGGNIQYFGAGTRLSVL.

This sequence joins TRBV19 and TRBJ2-6; D not resolved. The CDR3 extends over 18 amino acids. The V end lost 9 bases, the J end lost 4 bases, and 25 bases lay between the germline ends. Germline V lookup: CDR1 LNHDA, CDR2 SQIVND (reference sequence). This chain's CDR3 is CARSQPPRFAAGANVLTF. CDR3 coding DNA: TGTGCCAGGAGCCAGCCGCCGAGGTTTGCAGCCGGGGCCAACGTCCTGACTTTC. The full variable domain, in which reference TRBV19 and TRBJ2-6 provide the parts outside the CDR3, is DGGITQSPKYLFRKEGQNVTLSCEQNLNHDAMYWYRQDPGQGLRLIYYSQIVNDFQKGDIAEGYSVSREKKESFPLTVTSAQKNPTAFYLCARSQPPRFAAGANVLTFGAGSRLTVL.

The gene calls are TRBV21-1 and TRBJ2-5; the D segment call TRBD2 is taken from the table without a DNA check. The end of the DNA fits TRBJ2-7 better, so the J call may be wrong. TRBV21-1 is a pseudogene segment. This CDR3 has 13 amino acids. The CDR3 region is CASRTSGNYEQYF. As DNA, the CDR3 is TGTGCCAGTCGGACTAGCGGGAATTACGAGCAGTACTTC.